This T cell receptor beta chain was sequenced in a study of CD8 T cells in ankylosing spondylitis. Via MiXCR, TCRdb re-called the 5' RACE reads, giving one row per CDR3 protein. Among some 300,000 distinct CDR3 sequences listed, around 20% were seen once. The V gene lost 7 bases and the J gene lost 0 bases, with 13 bases spanning the gap. This CDR3 has 15 amino acids. CDR1 SNHLY and CDR2 FYNNEI come from the germline V gene. J is TRBJ2-1 and V is TRBV2, with D possibly matching TRBD1 (6 bases). The TCR comes from a female donor with ankylosing spondylitis or in good health (not recorded which). Sample: blood, either unsorted or a sorted T cell fraction (not recorded which). The CDR3: CASTTRGASYNEQFF. The CDR3 nucleotides read TGTGCCAGCACCACCAGGGGAGCCTCCTACAATGAGCAGTTCTTC.